The 28 T cell receptor beta chains below all came from one sample that was sequenced in a study of T cell responses to AZD1222 COVID-19 vaccine. The protocol was immunoSEQ multiplex PCR, while the TCRdb copy is restricted to in-frame clones and leaves out a portion. This table holds around 150,000 clones, approximately 94% found once. Sequencing used peripheral blood, obtained on day 0 of AZD1222 vaccination. These receptors were obtained from an adult in good health.

The chain joins TRBV4-1 to TRBJ2-5, with D tentatively TRBD1 (6 bases). Germline CDR1 MGHRA, CDR2 YSYEKL. CDR3 length equals 13 residues. V lost 8 bases and J lost 3, with 13 bases in between. CDR3 nucleotide sequence: TGCGCCAGCGGACAGCCATGGAAAGAGACCCAGTACTTC. It encodes CASGQPWKETQYF.

The genes are TRBV30 and TRBJ2-7, with D maybe TRBD1 (6 bases). Germline CDR1 GTSNPN, CDR2 SVGIG (reference sequence). The V end was cut by 0 bases, the J end by 5 bases, with 14 bases between. CDR3 length equals 14 residues. CDR3 amino acids: CAWSVQGNLDEQYF. The CDR3 coding sequence is TGTGCCTGGAGTGTCCAGGGGAATCTAGACGAGCAGTACTTC.

V and J are TRBV29-1 and TRBJ1-1; 8 bases line up with TRBD1. Germline V gives CDR1 SQVTM, CDR2 ANQGSEA. CDR3 length: 12 residues. Trimming took 7 bases from V and 7 from J; bases not matched to a gene: 8. The CDR3 reads CSAGQGSGEAFF. In DNA, the CDR3 is TGCAGCGCCGGACAGGGTTCAGGTGAAGCTTTCTTT.

The V gene is TRBV2, the J gene TRBJ2-7; D is ambiguous. Looked up from germline, CDR1 is SNHLY and CDR2 is FYNNEI. The CDR3 length is 12 residues. Trimming cost V 3 bases and J 4 bases, with 7 bases left between them. CDR3 residues: CASSDSYYEQYF. The CDR3, as DNA: TGTGCCAGCAGTGACAGTTATTACGAGCAGTACTTC.

The chain employs TRBV24-1 and TRBJ2-2; unclear D gene. V gave up 2 bases and J gave up 4 bases, with 4 bases separating them. The CDR3 length is 13 residues. CDR1 KGHDR and CDR2 SFDVKD come from the germline V gene. CDR3 region: CATSDWLTGELFF. The CDR3 DNA sequence: TGTGCCACCAGTGATTGGCTCACCGGGGAGCTGTTTTTT.

The chain uses TRBV6-5 and TRBJ1-1; TRBD1 is a possible D gene (5 bases). The CDR3 is 16 amino acids. V shed 0 bases and J shed 4 bases, with 15 bases lying between them. Germline assignment: CDR1 MNHEY and CDR2 SVGAGI. This CDR3 reads CASSYSIGVLGTEAFF. In DNA form, the CDR3 reads TGTGCCAGCAGTTACTCGATAGGGGTTCTTGGCACTGAAGCTTTCTTT.

V usage is TRBV3-1 (or the pseudogene TRBV3-2) and J usage is TRBJ1-3, with D unclear. Trimming removed 4 bases at V and 6 bases at J, with 10 bases between. The CDR3 has 13 amino acids. The V gene's germline CDR1 is LGHDT and CDR2 YNNKEL (reference sequence). The CDR3 DNA reads TGTGCCAGCAGCCCCGGGGTCCCAAACACCATATATTTT. Translated: CASSPGVPNTIYF.

The J gene is TRBJ1-4, the V gene TRBV5-4, with D possibly TRBD1 on 5 matching bases. The germline gives CDR1 SGHNT, CDR2 YYREEE (reference sequence). The CDR3 extends over 12 amino acids. With 10 bases removed from V and 2 bases from J, the gap between germline ends came to 9 bases. The CDR3 bases are TGTGCCGCGGGGGGTACTAATGAAAAACTGTTTTTT. Its translation is CAAGGTNEKLFF. Looking up the rest from reference TRBV5-4 and TRBJ1-4 gives the full variable domain: ETGVTQSPTHLIKTRGQQVTLRCSSQSGHNTVSWYQQALGQGPQFIFQYYREEENGRGNFPPRFSGLQFPNYSSELNVNALELDDSALYLCAAGGTNEKLFFGSGTQLSVL.

The chain joins TRBV18 to TRBJ1-4; the D gene is possibly TRBD1 (6 bases). Trimming removed 3 bases at V and 5 bases at J, with 7 bases between. The germline V gene has CDR1 KGHSH and CDR2 LQKENI. The CDR3 spans 13 residues. CDR3 in amino acids: CASSPTGNEKLFF. The CDR3, as DNA: TGTGCCAGCTCACCCACAGGGAATGAAAAACTGTTTTTT. Drawing the rest from reference TRBV18 and TRBJ1-4, the complete variable domain is NAGVMQNPRHLVRRRGQEARLRCSPMKGHSHVYWYRQLPEEGLKFMVYLQKENIIDESGMPKERFSAEFPKEGPSILRIQQVVRGDSAAYFCASSPTGNEKLFFGSGTQLSVL.

A single count supports this clone. The gene calls are TRBV5-1 and TRBJ1-2; D may be TRBD1 (5 bases). This CDR3 is built from 16 residues. Germline lookup yields CDR1 SGHRS and CDR2 YFSETQ. The V end lost 5 bases, the J end lost 8 bases, and 25 bases lay between the germline ends. The CDR3 DNA sequence: TGCGCCAGCAGTCAAGAAGGAGCCTCGGGACGACGAGGCTACACCTTC. Its translation is CASSQEGASGRRGYTF.

The rearrangement joins TRBV21-1 to TRBJ2-3; the table's TRBD1 call for D was not verified on the DNA. TRBV21-1 has pseudogene status. The CDR3 has 17 amino acids. CDR3 sequence reads: CASSKVEGARGTDTQYF. The DNA of the CDR3 is TGTGCCAGCAGCAAAGTTGAGGGGGCGCGTGGCACAGATACGCAGTATTTT.

The rearrangement links TRBV9 to TRBJ2-7; 12 bases fit TRBD2. V shed 3 bases and J 4 bases; nucleotides not matched to a gene: 2. Germline lookup yields CDR1 SGDLS and CDR2 YYNGEE. This CDR3 is 14 amino acids long. The DNA for the CDR3 is TGTGCCAGCAGCGCAGGACTAGCGGGGTACGAGCAGTACTTC. Its protein product is CASSAGLAGYEQYF.

The chain couples TRBV20-1 to TRBJ2-7; D not resolved. Trimming stripped 3 bases from V and 2 bases from J, with 11 bases between. CDR3 size: 13 residues. CDR1 is DFQATT, CDR2 SNEGSKA, per germline (reference sequence). DNA of the CDR3: TGCAGTGCTAGTCTTGGTCGGACCTACGAGCAGTACTTC. It specifies CSASLGRTYEQYF.

This clone was detected only once. The chain carries TRBV28 and TRBJ1-4; possibly TRBD1 for D (5 bases). The V and J ends lost 5 bases and 8 bases respectively, with 18 bases between them. The CDR3 covers 15 residues. Germline CDR1 reads MDHEN; CDR2 reads SYDVKM. Here the CDR3 reads CASSTVGESDEKLFF. CDR3 DNA sequence: TGTGCCAGCAGTACCGTGGGGGAATCGGACGAAAAACTGTTTTTT.

The genes are TRBV28 and TRBJ2-7; tentatively, D is TRBD2 (7 bases). Trimming pared 8 bases from V and 3 bases from J, leaving 17 bases between. The V gene's germline CDR1 is MDHEN and CDR2 SYDVKM. The CDR3 covers 14 residues. For the CDR3, the DNA is TGTGCCAGCTGGGGGGGCGGGATCGACTACGAGCAGTACTTC. This encodes CASWGGGIDYEQYF.

This chain connects TRBV6-4 to TRBJ2-2; D is possibly TRBD2 (6 bases). V lost 3 bases, J lost 1 base, and 9 bases lay in between. Germline V lookup: CDR1 MRHNA, CDR2 SNTAGT. This CDR3 contains 15 residues. CDR3 amino acids: CASSESGLNTGELFF. In DNA, the CDR3 is TGTGCCAGCAGTGAATCGGGACTGAACACCGGGGAGCTGTTTTTT.

The chain is built from TRBV5-1 and TRBJ1-2; D gene uncertain. The CDR3 has 14 amino acids. CDR1 and CDR2 (germline): SGHRS, YFSETQ. V shed 6 bases and J shed 1 base, with 13 bases lying between them. The CDR3 protein is CASNPDGFNYGYTF. DNA of the CDR3: TGCGCCAGCAACCCGGACGGTTTTAACTATGGCTACACCTTC.

The CDR3 DNA sequence: TGTGCCTGGAGGGCTAGCGGGAGGCAAACGCAGTATTTT. Encoded protein: CAWRASGRQTQYF. The rearrangement joins TRBV30 to TRBJ2-3, with 11 bases lining up with TRBD2. Germline-derived CDR1 and CDR2 are GTSNPN and SVGIG (reference sequence). CDR3 length equals 13 residues. Trimming took 3 bases from V and 9 from J; bases not matched to a gene: 5.

Only one count was recorded for this clone. The rearrangement joins TRBV15 to TRBJ2-2; D gene uncertain. CDR1 LNHNV and CDR2 YYDKDF come from the germline V gene (reference sequence). V shed 0 bases and J shed 5 bases, with 10 bases lying between them. This CDR3 contains 15 residues. CDR3 bases: TGTGCCACCAGCAGAGAAGTCGCCAGTACCGGGGAGCTGTTTTTT. It translates to CATSREVASTGELFF.

The genes are TRBV6-5 and TRBJ2-1, with D perhaps being TRBD1 or TRBD2 (5 bases each). This CDR3 spans 16 amino acids. Trimming cost V 7 bases and J 6 bases, with 22 bases left between them. Germline V CDR1 and CDR2: MNHEY, SVGAGI. This CDR3 reads CASTYSTGTDGNEQFF. The CDR3 region has the DNA TGTGCCAGCACTTATTCAACCGGGACGGACGGCAATGAGCAGTTCTTC.

This rearrangement joins TRBV3-1 (or the pseudogene TRBV3-2) to TRBJ1-1; D is possibly TRBD1 (5 bases). The CDR3 contains 14 residues. Trimming took off 4 bases at V and 0 bases at J, with 9 bases between the two ends. The germline V gene encodes CDR1 LGHDT and CDR2 YNNKEL (reference sequence). In DNA form, the CDR3 reads TGTGCCAGCAGCCCCCGGGGACTGAACACTGAAGCTTTCTTT. Amino acid sequence: CASSPRGLNTEAFF.

The chain links TRBV7-2 to TRBJ2-1, with 7 positions matching TRBD2. V was clipped by 2 bases and J by 9 bases; unmatched bases: 13. The germline CDR1 and CDR2 sequences are SGHTA and FQGNSA. The CDR3 is 16 amino acids. The CDR3 region has the DNA TGTGCCAGCAGCTTATCAGGGAGGGCCTTTATCAGTGAGCAGTTCTTC. This codes for CASSLSGRAFISEQFF.

This rearrangement joins TRBV5-1 to TRBJ2-3; D is perhaps TRBD1 (5 bases). This CDR3 has 15 residues. Trimming left V 0 bases short and J 3 bases short, with 11 bases between. CDR1 SGHRS and CDR2 YFSETQ come from the germline V gene. This CDR3 reads CASSLDGRETDTQYF. The CDR3 DNA sequence: TGCGCCAGCAGCTTGGACGGCAGGGAAACAGATACGCAGTATTTT.

This chain connects TRBV30 to TRBJ1-1; 8 bases fit TRBD1. The ends lost 4 bases at V and 4 bases at J; junction bases unmatched: 8. CDR1 is GTSNPN, CDR2 SVGIG, per germline (reference sequence). CDR3 length: 14 residues. CDR3 nucleotide sequence: TGTGCCTGGACGGCTGGACAGGGTTTCACTGAAGCTTTCTTT. Protein product: CAWTAGQGFTEAFF.

V is TRBV10-3 and J is TRBJ1-1; D is possibly TRBD1 (5 bases). This CDR3 has 13 residues. The germline V gene encodes CDR1 ENHRY and CDR2 SYGVKD. Trimming left V 4 bases short and J 6 bases short, with 12 bases between. CDR3 bases: TGTGCCATCAGTGGTGGGGCGAGGGCTGAAGCTTTCTTT. Translated: CAISGGARAEAFF.

The genes are TRBV2 and TRBJ2-1; D may be TRBD1 (5 bases). This CDR3 has 12 amino acids. Germline CDR1 reads SNHLY; CDR2 reads FYNNEI. V gave up 9 bases and J gave up 5 bases, with 11 bases separating them. The CDR3 DNA follows: TGTGCCAGGGGGCGGCCAAACAATGAGCAGTTCTTC. It translates to CARGRPNNEQFF.

The chain has TRBV3-1 (or the pseudogene TRBV3-2) and TRBJ1-5; D gene unclear. This CDR3 has 15 amino acids. Germline assignment: CDR1 LGHDT and CDR2 YNNKEL (reference sequence). Trimming took 1 base from V and 3 from J, leaving 10 bases between them. The CDR3 bases are TGTGCCAGCAGCCAAGGGGCGGCTGTCAATCAGCCCCAGCATTTT. Its protein product is CASSQGAAVNQPQHF.

This chain links TRBV6-5 with TRBJ1-5, with 9 nucleotides matching TRBD1. V was pared by 10 bases and J by 5 bases, with 6 bases of the junction left unmatched. Germline CDR1 and CDR2: MNHEY and SVGAGI. CDR3 length: 13 amino acids. For the CDR3, the DNA is TGTGCCACCGTCGGACAGGGGTATCAGCCCCAGCATTTT. It encodes CATVGQGYQPQHF.